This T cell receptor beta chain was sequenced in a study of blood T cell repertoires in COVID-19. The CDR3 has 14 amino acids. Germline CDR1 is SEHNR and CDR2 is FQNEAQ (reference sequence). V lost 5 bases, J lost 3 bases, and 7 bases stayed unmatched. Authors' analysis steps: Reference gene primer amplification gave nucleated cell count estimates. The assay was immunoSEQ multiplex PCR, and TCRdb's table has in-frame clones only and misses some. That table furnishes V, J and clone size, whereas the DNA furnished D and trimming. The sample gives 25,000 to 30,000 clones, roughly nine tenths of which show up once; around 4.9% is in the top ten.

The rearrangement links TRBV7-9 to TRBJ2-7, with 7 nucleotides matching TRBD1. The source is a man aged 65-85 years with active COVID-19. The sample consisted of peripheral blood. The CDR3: CASSPRDSYYEQYF. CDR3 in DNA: TGTGCCAGCAGCCCACGGGACAGCTACTACGAGCAGTACTTC.